This T cell receptor beta chain was recovered during a study of T cells in narcolepsy. Study overall: Healthy controls were enrolled alongside patients with narcolepsy type 1 or type 2. Findings of the study overall: Some memory CD4+ repertoires had no autoreactive clone sequences. Reportedly, autoreactive clonotypes were serially detected in patients' blood but not controls'. Comparing one patient's CSF and blood CD4+ clonotypes highlighted HCRT- and TRIB2-specific autoreactive clonotypes.

A word on this clone: The antigen is unknown.

The germline V gene encodes CDR1 SGHDT and CDR2 YYEEEE. The CDR3 contains 16 residues. The V segment lost 4 bases and the J segment 4 bases; nucleotides outside the gene matches: 12. Method: immunoSEQ multiplex PCR; TCRdb's copy keeps in-frame clones and lacks some. The sample lists around 30,000 clones, roughly 78% occurring once. Material: CD45RA- memory CD4+ T cells from PBMCs. The sequence was obtained from a human donor with narcolepsy. This chain uses TRBV5-6 with TRBJ2-7; 9 positions agree with TRBD2. CDR3 in DNA: TGTGCCAGCAGCCTGGAGCGGCTAGCGGGGTTTTACGAGCAGTACTTC. It yields the protein CASSLERLAGFYEQYF.